Shown below are 9 T cell receptor beta chains from a single sample sequenced in a study of long-term antiretroviral therapy in people with HIV. Sequencing relied on immunoSEQ assay v3.0, run at survey level. Only in-frame clones appear in the TCRdb table, and some are missing; sequencing was by immunoSEQ multiplex PCR. The table includes about 22,000 clones, approximately 88% detected once. This specimen was unsorted PBMCs, taken roughly 5.9 years after starting antiretroviral therapy. The source is a man between 25 and 39 years old with HIV.

Only a few counts were recorded for this clone. The genes are TRBV7-6 and TRBJ1-4; 9 nucleotides align to TRBD1. The CDR3 extends over 15 amino acids. The germline V gene encodes CDR1 SGHVS and CDR2 FNYEAQ. Trimming cost V 5 bases and J 8 bases; bases outside gene matches: 9. The CDR3 region is CASSIRTGDPEKLFF. The DNA for the CDR3 is TGTGCCAGCAGCATCCGGACAGGGGACCCCGAAAAACTGTTTTTT.

The CDR3 DNA follows: TGTGCCAGCTCGCCGGGACAGGGGACCGGCGAGCAGTACTTC. It specifies CASSPGQGTGEQYF. The genes are TRBV18 and TRBJ2-7; 10 bases are shared with TRBD1. The CDR3 totals 14 residues. Per the germline V gene, CDR1 is KGHSH and CDR2 is LQKENI. Losses at the gene ends were 6 bases for V and 6 bases for J; bases not matched to a gene: 8.

In its sample, this clone was seen a few times. This chain connects TRBV6-5 to TRBJ1-2; D gene ambiguous. This CDR3 has 12 residues. CDR1 is MNHEY and CDR2 is SVGAGI in the germline V gene. V shed 8 bases and J shed 4 bases, with 11 bases lying between them. CDR3 protein: CASAAGPYGYTF. CDR3 DNA: TGTGCCAGCGCAGCCGGGCCCTATGGCTACACCTTC.

This clone was recorded only once. The gene calls are TRBV5-6 and TRBJ2-4; TRBD2 agrees at 12 bases. Germline loops: CDR1 SGHDT, CDR2 YYEEEE. This CDR3 spans 17 amino acids. J lost 1 base, V lost 6 bases, and 8 bases had no gene match. As DNA, the CDR3 is TGTGCCAGCATGGGCCGGACTAGCGGGATGGCCAAAAACATTCAGTACTTC. This codes for CASMGRTSGMAKNIQYF.

The J gene is TRBJ1-5, the V gene TRBV19; D unclear. Trimming removed 1 base from V and 3 bases from J, with 7 bases in between. CDR1 is LNHDA and CDR2 is SQIVND in the germline V gene (reference sequence). CDR3 length: 14 residues. DNA for the CDR3: TGTGCCAGTAGTATAGTGTTCCCCAATCAGCCCCAGCATTTT. Encoded protein: CASSIVFPNQPQHF.

The chain joins TRBV28 to TRBJ2-1; 7 bases line up with TRBD2. The junction had 11 bases not matched to a gene; V was cut back by 8 bases and J by 4 bases. In germline, CDR1 is MDHEN, CDR2 SYDVKM. The CDR3 totals 15 residues. The CDR3 DNA reads TGTGCCAGCGGGAGGGCCCCGACGGGGTACAATGAGCAGTTCTTC. Protein product: CASGRAPTGYNEQFF.

This chain joins TRBV6-6 and TRBJ2-7, with a possible D match to TRBD1 (6 bases). This CDR3 region has 13 residues. Trimming took 10 bases from V and 3 from J, leaving 16 bases between them. Germline V gene sequence: CDR1 MNHNY, CDR2 SVGAGI (reference sequence). The CDR3 region has the DNA TGTGCCACCAACAGACAGGCCGACTACGAGCAGTACTTC. It is translated as CATNRQADYEQYF.

CDR3 amino acids: CAISAHGGNTWMSKETQYF. Written as DNA, the CDR3 is TGTGCCATCAGTGCCCACGGGGGAAACACCTGGATGTCCAAAGAGACCCAGTACTTC. The chain carries TRBV10-3 and TRBJ2-5; tentative D call: TRBD2 (6 bases). Germline V CDR1 and CDR2: ENHRY, SYGVKD. CDR3 length: 19 residues. V was shortened by 4 bases and J by 3 bases, with 27 bases between the two germline ends.

V gene TRBV11-2 combines with J gene TRBJ2-7; TRBD2 matches 7 bases. CDR1 is SGHAT, CDR2 FQNNGV, per germline. V lost 8 bases and J lost 2; bases outside the gene matches: 15. The length of the CDR3 is 16 residues. The CDR3 DNA sequence: TGTGCCAGCGCTACTAGCGCCGCTCTCTCCACCTACGAGCAGTACTTC. Translated, it gives CASATSAALSTYEQYF.